This T cell receptor (beta chain) appears in the sequencing data of a study of CD8+ T cells in alopecia areata. After isolation, RNA underwent reverse transcription to generate cDNA as the sequencing template. Assay used: immunoSEQ multiplex PCR; TCRdb lists only in-frame clones, some missing. The repertoire holds roughly 140,000 clones, roughly 46% seen once, with 0.8% to 1% in the top ten. CDR1 GTSNPN and CDR2 SVGIG come from the germline V gene (reference sequence). The length of the CDR3 is 14 residues. J was trimmed by 1 base and V by 3 bases; bases with no gene match: 5. Regarding this clone: Its antigen remains unidentified.

The study's findings and limits: Researchers report lesional scalp, most notably alopecia totalis/universalis, outstripped normal scalp in clonality.

Sample: CD4+ T cells sorted from blood, taken at week 0. The sequence derives from a human donor with alopecia areata. This sequence joins TRBV30 and TRBJ1-1; TRBD1 matches at 7 bases. CDR3: CAWSQGQQNTEAFF. CDR3 bases: TGTGCCTGGAGCCAGGGACAGCAGAACACTGAAGCTTTCTTT.